This T cell receptor beta chain was observed in a study of regulatory T cells in long-lasting Graves disease. As for time point: newly diagnosed GD, antithyroid drugs for less than 3 months. PBMCs were the source of the RNA used for TCR sequencing. For TCR beta, libraries came from iRepertoire HTBI primers and Arm-PCR of CDR3 regions. TCRdb reprocessed the multiplex PCR reads via MiXCR and lists one record per CDR3 protein. The table lists over 450,000 distinct CDR3 sequences, more than 10% of them singletons. V lost 8 bases, J lost 0 bases, and 12 bases lay in between. This CDR3 is 14 amino acids long. From germline, CDR1 is SNHLY and CDR2 FYNNEI. This clonotype was found many times. These data were also filed under a second study, of T cells in Graves' hyperthyroidism and ophthalmopathy.

The TCR originated in a woman between 25 and 40 years old with Graves disease. The sample consisted of peripheral blood mononuclear cells (PBMCs), taken at new diagnosis, from a patient treated with antithyroid drugs. The chain is built from TRBV2 and TRBJ2-3; no reliable D call. The CDR3 reads CASLQLASTDTQYF. CDR3 bases: TGTGCCAGCCTACAGCTCGCTAGCACAGATACGCAGTATTTT.